A single sample is the source of the 9 T cell receptor beta chains below, sequenced in a study of blood T cell repertoires in COVID-19. Clones were sequenced by immunoSEQ multiplex PCR, and TCRdb holds only the in-frame ones, with some missing. The data contain over 150,000 clones, roughly 85% of them singletons. The source material was peripheral blood. The receptors were sampled from a woman older than 75 with acute or convalescent COVID-19.

The V and J genes are TRBV7-2 and TRBJ1-5; 8 bases map to TRBD1. Germline V gene data show CDR1 as SGHTA and CDR2 as FQGNSA. This CDR3 has 16 residues. The V and J ends lost 4 bases and 2 bases, in that order; junction bases with no gene match: 7. In nucleotides, the CDR3 is TGTGCCAGCAGCTCCTCAGGGGGCTTTGGCAATCAGCCCCAGCATTTT. Translating it yields CASSSSGGFGNQPQHF.

The chain combines TRBV29-1 with TRBJ1-1; D is ambiguous. The CDR3 runs 15 residues. Germline CDR1 is SQVTM and CDR2 is ANQGSEA. V was pared by 6 bases and J by 7 bases, with 24 bases between. The CDR3: CSVLPFSAAPIEAFF. In DNA, the CDR3 is TGCAGCGTCCTCCCTTTCTCCGCGGCTCCAATTGAAGCTTTCTTT. Full variable domain (remainder filled in from reference TRBV29-1 and TRBJ1-1): SAVISQKPSRDICQRGTSLTIQCQVDSQVTMMFWYRQQPGQSLTLIATANQGSEATYESGFVIDKFPISRPNLTFSTLTVSNMSPEDSSIYLCSVLPFSAAPIEAFFGQGTRLTVV.

This clone was seen more than once but under ten times. The rearrangement uses TRBV5-6 and TRBJ1-3; TRBD1 is a possible D gene (5 bases). Germline CDR1 SGHDT, CDR2 YYEEEE. Trimming shortened V by 3 bases and J by 2 bases, and 9 bases separated the two germline ends. This CDR3 is 14 amino acids long. Written as DNA, the CDR3 is TGTGCCAGCAGCTATACAGGCCCTGGAAACACCATATATTTT. Protein product: CASSYTGPGNTIYF.

Only a few counts were recorded for this clone. V is TRBV2 and J is TRBJ2-7; TRBD1 aligns across 10 bases. V shed 4 bases and J 11 bases; nucleotides not matched to a gene: 8. CDR1 is SNHLY, CDR2 FYNNEI, per germline. There are 13 residues in the CDR3. The CDR3 reads CASSAVAGQGKYF. The CDR3 DNA reads as TGTGCCAGCAGTGCGGTAGCGGGACAGGGGAAGTACTTC. Full variable domain (outside the CDR3, taken from reference TRBV2 and TRBJ2-7): EPEVTQTPSHQVTQMGQEVILRCVPISNHLYFYWYRQILGQKVEFLVSFYNNEISEKSEIFDDQFSVERPDGSNFTLKIRSTKLEDSAMYFCASSAVAGQGKYFGPGTRLTVT.

The chain combines TRBV14 with TRBJ2-2, with D possibly being TRBD1 (6 bases). Trimming took 5 bases from V and 6 from J, leaving 10 bases between them. Germline CDR1 is SGHDN and CDR2 is FVKESK. This CDR3 is 13 amino acids long. This chain's CDR3 is CASSLSGAGELFF. The CDR3 region has the DNA TGTGCCAGCAGCTTATCAGGGGCCGGGGAGCTGTTTTTT.

This clone was observed a single time. The rearrangement uses TRBV9 and TRBJ2-1; 11 positions agree with TRBD2. CDR3 length: 15 residues. V lost 0 bases, J lost 7 bases, and 3 bases stayed unmatched. Germline assignment: CDR1 SGDLS and CDR2 YYNGEE. CDR3 DNA sequence: TGTGCCAGCAGCGTAGTAGCGGGAGGGAGGAATGAGCAGTTCTTC. It yields the protein CASSVVAGGRNEQFF.

The CDR3 loop reads CATREVLDTEAFF. DNA of the CDR3: TGTGCCACCAGGGAGGTCTTAGACACTGAAGCTTTCTTT. The J gene is TRBJ1-1, the V gene TRBV19; TRBD1 might be the D (5 bases). Germline-derived CDR1 and CDR2 are LNHDA and SQIVND (reference sequence). This CDR3 has 13 residues. Trimming removed 10 bases from V and 3 bases from J, with 15 bases in between.

The CDR3 DNA is TGTGCCATCGGGACAGGGGGCGGTGACGAGCAGTACTTC. Translating gives CAIGTGGGDEQYF. The chain joins TRBV10-3 to TRBJ2-7; TRBD1 agrees at 12 bases. V was clipped by 8 bases and J by 5 bases; unmatched bases: 4. Germline CDR1 ENHRY, CDR2 SYGVKD. The CDR3 is 13 amino acids.

This clone occurred a few times. V gene TRBV3-1 (or the pseudogene TRBV3-2) combines with J gene TRBJ2-7; 7 bases agree with TRBD1. The CDR3 is 14 residues long. Germline CDR1 reads LGHDT; CDR2 reads YNNKEL (reference sequence). V lost 4 bases to trimming and J lost 0 bases; unmatched junction nucleotides: 3. CDR3: CASSRQGNSYEQYF. In nucleotides, the CDR3 is TGTGCCAGCAGCCGACAGGGAAACTCCTACGAGCAGTACTTC.